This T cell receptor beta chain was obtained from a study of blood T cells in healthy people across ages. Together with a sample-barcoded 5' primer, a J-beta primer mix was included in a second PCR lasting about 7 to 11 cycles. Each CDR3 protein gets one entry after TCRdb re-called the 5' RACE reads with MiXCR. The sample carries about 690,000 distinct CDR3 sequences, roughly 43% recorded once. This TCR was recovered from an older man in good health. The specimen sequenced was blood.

DNA for the CDR3: TGCAGCGTTCTCCTAGCGTTTGAGACCCAGTACTTC. This sequence encodes CSVLLAFETQYF. J is TRBJ2-5 and V is TRBV29-1; TRBD2 is a possible D gene (6 bases). The CDR3 has 12 amino acids. The ends were cut back, 5 bases at V and 5 bases at J, with 12 bases in the middle. Germline-derived CDR1 and CDR2 are SQVTM and ANQGSEA. Variable domain in full (rest from reference TRBV29-1 and TRBJ2-5): SAVISQKPSRDICQRGTSLTIQCQVDSQVTMMFWYRQQPGQSLTLIATANQGSEATYESGFVIDKFPISRPNLTFSTLTVSNMSPEDSSIYLCSVLLAFETQYFGPGTRLLVL.